The 20 T cell receptor beta chains listed next were all sequenced from one sample in a study of hypomethylating agent response in myelodysplastic syndrome. TCRdb's table, derived via immunoSEQ multiplex PCR, lists solely in-frame clones and lacks some. In the table there are around 3,100 clones, roughly 82% of which are singletons. The source was bone marrow, collected before or after starting hypomethylating agent treatment for myelodysplastic syndrome (not recorded which). The receptor set was obtained from a human donor with myelodysplastic syndrome.

The V gene is TRBV5-1, the J gene TRBJ2-1, with 7 bases fitting TRBD1. This CDR3 spans 13 amino acids. The junction had 3 bases not matched to a gene; V was cut back by 3 bases and J by 6 bases. CDR1 and CDR2 from the germline V gene are SGHRS and YFSETQ. Here the CDR3 reads CASSWTGGNEQFF. The CDR3 DNA reads TGCGCCAGCAGCTGGACAGGCGGCAATGAGCAGTTCTTC.

The chain links TRBV5-6 to TRBJ2-3; D call uncertain. V dropped 2 bases and J dropped 0 bases, with 10 bases sitting between them. Germline lookup yields CDR1 SGHDT and CDR2 YYEEEE. The CDR3 contains 15 residues. CDR3 loop: CASSLGASSTDTQYF. CDR3 DNA: TGTGCCAGCAGCTTAGGTGCCTCTAGCACAGATACGCAGTATTTT.

The chain recombines TRBV5-1 with TRBJ2-1, with 9 bases identical to TRBD2. V lost 3 bases to trimming and J lost 7 bases; unmatched junction nucleotides: 11. Germline V lookup: CDR1 SGHRS, CDR2 YFSETQ. This CDR3 spans 16 amino acids. CDR3 residues: CASSSRLGGRANEQFF. The CDR3 nucleotides are TGCGCCAGCAGCTCCCGCCTGGGCGGGAGGGCAAATGAGCAGTTCTTC.

V usage is TRBV5-4 and J usage is TRBJ2-7, with D unclear. V was clipped by 0 bases and J by 3 bases, with 4 bases between them. CDR3 length equals 12 residues. CDR1 and CDR2 from the germline V gene are SGHNT and YYREEE (reference sequence). Here the CDR3 DNA reads TGTGCCAGCAGCTTGGGGGACTACGAGCAGTACTTC. It encodes CASSLGDYEQYF.

The rearrangement uses TRBV6-1 and TRBJ1-5; 9 bases are shared with TRBD1. CDR3 length equals 15 residues. The V gene's germline CDR1 is MNHNS and CDR2 SASEGT. With V trimmed by 2 bases and J by 2 bases, 1 base remained unmatched. CDR3 amino acids: CASSERDRGNQPQHF. The CDR3 DNA reads TGTGCCAGCAGTGAAAGGGACAGGGGCAATCAGCCCCAGCATTTT.

The chain carries TRBV9 and TRBJ2-4, with D possibly TRBD2 on 6 matching bases. CDR3 length: 16 amino acids. Per germline, CDR1 SGDLS and CDR2 YYNGEE. V lost 4 bases to trimming and J lost 2 bases, with 16 bases between them. The CDR3 protein is CASSPRGDRSKNIQYF. The CDR3 nucleotides read TGTGCCAGCAGCCCCCGCGGGGATCGATCCAAAAACATTCAGTACTTC.

The gene calls are TRBV5-4 and TRBJ2-5, with D possibly being TRBD1 (6 bases). The CDR3 totals 13 residues. Germline assignment: CDR1 SGHNT and CDR2 YYREEE (reference sequence). Trimming took off 5 bases at V and 5 bases at J, with 13 bases between the two ends. The CDR3 DNA is TGTGCCAGCAGGGTACAGGGTTTGGAGACCCAGTACTTC. Protein product: CASRVQGLETQYF.

The V gene is TRBV5-4, the J gene TRBJ1-2, with D maybe TRBD1 (5 bases). Germline CDR1 and CDR2: SGHNT and YYREEE (reference sequence). The length of the CDR3 is 15 residues. Trimming cost V 0 bases and J 1 base, with 10 bases left between them. DNA for the CDR3: TGTGCCAGCAGCTTGGCAGGGCCCGTTAACTATGGCTACACCTTC. It specifies CASSLAGPVNYGYTF.

This clone was seen once. The genes are TRBV5-1 and TRBJ1-1; TRBD1 agrees at 11 bases. The CDR3 is 17 residues long. V lost 0 bases to trimming and J lost 4 bases; unmatched junction nucleotides: 8. Germline CDR1 and CDR2: SGHRS and YFSETQ. CDR3 DNA sequence: TGCGCCAGCAGCTTGGAGGGACAGGGGGGTTGGGGCACTGAAGCTTTCTTT. It specifies CASSLEGQGGWGTEAFF.

As concerns this clone: One junction end disagrees with the germline gene, perhaps due to a read error. The J gene is TRBJ2-7, the V gene TRBV5-1; a possible D gene is TRBD2 (5 bases). The CDR3 totals 14 residues. Germline V gene sequence: CDR1 SGHRS, CDR2 YFSETQ. This chain's CDR3 is CASSLRVSSYEQYF. For the CDR3, the DNA is TGTGCCAGCAGCTTGCGGGTAAGCTCCTACGAGCAGTACTTC.

The V gene is TRBV10-1, the J gene TRBJ2-3; D uncertain. This CDR3 is built from 15 residues. CDR1 is WNHNN and CDR2 is SYGVQD in the germline V gene (reference sequence). The V and J ends lost 2 bases and 0 bases respectively, with 9 bases between them. DNA of the CDR3: TGCGCCAGCAGTGAGAGGCTATCCAGCACAGATACGCAGTATTTT. Encoded protein: CASSERLSSTDTQYF.

This chain joins TRBV5-1 and TRBJ2-2; 9 bases agree with TRBD1. The CDR3 spans 17 residues. Germline V CDR1 and CDR2: SGHRS, YFSETQ. The J segment lost 4 bases and the V segment lost 4 bases, leaving 11 bases of the junction unmatched. The CDR3 DNA reads TGCGCCAGCAGCCTAGGGACAGGGCATCTCAGCACCGGGGAGCTGTTTTTT. As protein: CASSLGTGHLSTGELFF.

The CDR3 region is CASSGTNTDTQYF. The CDR3 DNA reads as TGTGCCAGCAGCGGGACTAACACAGATACGCAGTATTTT. The rearrangement links TRBV5-6 to TRBJ2-3; 7 bases align to TRBD2. Per the germline V gene, CDR1 is SGHDT and CDR2 is YYEEEE. CDR3 length: 13 residues. With V trimmed by 4 bases and J by 2 bases, 1 base remained unmatched.

This chain connects TRBV27 to TRBJ2-3, with 7 nucleotides matching TRBD2. From germline, CDR1 is MNHEY and CDR2 SMNVEV (reference sequence). V gave up 3 bases and J gave up 4 bases; unmatched junction bases: 4. The CDR3 sequence is 14 residues long. DNA for the CDR3: TGTGCCAGCAGTTTCGCGGCGGGAGCAGATACGCAGTATTTT. It translates to CASSFAAGADTQYF.

This chain joins TRBV7-6 and TRBJ2-1; TRBD2 might be the D (6 bases). The CDR3 has 14 amino acids. Germline CDR1 is SGHVS and CDR2 is FNYEAQ. V gave up 3 bases and J gave up 5 bases, with 11 bases separating them. The CDR3 sequence is CASSFGTLDNEQFF. CDR3 sequence (DNA): TGTGCCAGCAGCTTCGGGACTCTCGACAATGAGCAGTTCTTC.

This clone was seen more than once but under ten times. The chain joins TRBV6-6 to TRBJ1-5; a weak D match, TRBD1 (5 bases). Trimming stripped 5 bases from V and 7 bases from J, with 12 bases between. The CDR3 loop spans 13 amino acids. The germline gives CDR1 MNHNY, CDR2 SVGAGI (reference sequence). The CDR3 protein is CASSTRDGQPQHF. The CDR3 nucleotides read TGTGCCAGCAGTACTAGGGACGGGCAGCCCCAGCATTTT.

The genes are TRBV4-2 and TRBJ2-2; 10 nucleotides align to TRBD2. V gave up 1 base and J gave up 3 bases; unmatched junction bases: 8. This CDR3 contains 18 residues. Germline V gene sequence: CDR1 LGHNA, CDR2 YNFKEQ. CDR3: CASSQGLSGGWDTGELFF. The DNA of the CDR3 is TGTGCCAGCAGCCAAGGCCTTAGCGGGGGGTGGGACACCGGGGAGCTGTTTTTT.

J is TRBJ2-1 and V is TRBV9; possible D gene TRBD2, 6 bases. Germline V lookup: CDR1 SGDLS, CDR2 YYNGEE. CDR3 length: 15 amino acids. Trimming stripped 6 bases from V and 7 bases from J, with 20 bases between. The CDR3 is CASTREGRFLNEQFF. The CDR3 DNA sequence: TGTGCCAGCACGAGGGAAGGGAGGTTTTTGAATGAGCAGTTCTTC. The variable domain in full, with the rest retrieved from reference TRBV9 and TRBJ2-1, is DSGVTQTPKHLITATGQRVTLRCSPRSGDLSVYWYQQSLDQGLQFLIQYYNGEERAKGNILERFSAQQFPDLHSELNLSSLELGDSALYFCASTREGRFLNEQFFGPGTRLTVL.

The CDR3 region is CADKGPPRNTEAFF. As DNA, the CDR3 is TGTGCCGACAAGGGGCCGCCTCGGAACACTGAAGCTTTCTTT. The V and J genes are TRBV11-2 and TRBJ1-1; perhaps TRBD1 as D (5 bases). CDR1 is SGHAT, CDR2 FQNNGV, per germline. The CDR3 loop spans 14 amino acids. Trimming cost V 11 bases and J 1 base, with 17 bases left between them.

The chain employs TRBV9 and TRBJ2-1; TRBD2 matches at 9 bases. CDR1 and CDR2 from the germline V gene are SGDLS and YYNGEE. V lost 0 bases and J lost 7; bases outside the gene matches: 8. This CDR3 contains 16 residues. The CDR3 loop is CASSVDPSGERNEQFF. For the CDR3, the DNA is TGTGCCAGCAGCGTAGACCCTAGCGGGGAACGGAATGAGCAGTTCTTC.